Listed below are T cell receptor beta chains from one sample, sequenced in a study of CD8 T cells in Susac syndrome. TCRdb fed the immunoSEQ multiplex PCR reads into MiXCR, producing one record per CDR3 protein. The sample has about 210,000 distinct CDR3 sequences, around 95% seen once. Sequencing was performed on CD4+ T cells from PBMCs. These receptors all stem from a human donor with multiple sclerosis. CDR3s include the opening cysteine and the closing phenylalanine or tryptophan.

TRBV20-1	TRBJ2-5	CSGQKGETQYF
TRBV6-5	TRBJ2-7	CASLSRRYEQYF
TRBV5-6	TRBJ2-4	CASSSPGGVKNIQYF
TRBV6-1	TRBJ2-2	CASSEGLRYTGELFF
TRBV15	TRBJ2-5	CATSRDQAFQETQYF
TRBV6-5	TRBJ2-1	CASRREKGEQFF
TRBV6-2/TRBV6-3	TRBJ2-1	CASSYVSSNEQFF
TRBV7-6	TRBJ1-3	CASSLEGAVDSGNTIYF
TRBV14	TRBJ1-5	CASSQDYGGWGQPQHF
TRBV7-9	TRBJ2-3	CASSFGDGTDTQYF
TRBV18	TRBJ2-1	CASSPYSGTSGGNYNEQFF
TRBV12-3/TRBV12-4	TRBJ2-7	CASSFRTGDYEQYF
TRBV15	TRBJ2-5	CATSRQGNRETQYF
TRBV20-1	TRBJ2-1	CTIDRENEQFF
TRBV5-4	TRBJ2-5	CASSWGSGGGIETQYF
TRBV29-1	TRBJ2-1	CSVWLFNEQFF
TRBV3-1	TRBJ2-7	CASSLKGQGEQYF
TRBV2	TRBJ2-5	CANHGSVAGVTQYF
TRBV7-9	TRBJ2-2	CASSSYRGPGELFF
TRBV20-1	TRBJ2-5	CSATGEETQYF
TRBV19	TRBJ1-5	CASSILRGRQSNQPQHF
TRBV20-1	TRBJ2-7	CSAILASTDEQYF
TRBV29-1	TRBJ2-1	CSVEGIMLSYNEQFF
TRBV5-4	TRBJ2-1	CASNQGQGFYNEQFF
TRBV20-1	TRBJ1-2	CSARTSLYGYTF
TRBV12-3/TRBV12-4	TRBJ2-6	CASSRRGSSGANVLTF
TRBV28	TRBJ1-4	CASSPAGTGGREKLFF
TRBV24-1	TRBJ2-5	CATSDIWEETQYF
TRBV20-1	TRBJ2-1	CSARTGLAGVYNEQFF
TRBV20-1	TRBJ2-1	CSASGDEQFF
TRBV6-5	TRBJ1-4	CASRSGRADEKLFF
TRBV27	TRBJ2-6	CASSSVRSGANVLTF
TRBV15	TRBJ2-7	CATSRGQGLSMSYEQYF
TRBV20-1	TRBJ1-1	CSAKRPRSANTEAFF
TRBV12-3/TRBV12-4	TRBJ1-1	CASSFGAEAFF
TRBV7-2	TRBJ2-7	CASSREDRRTYEQYF